A single TCR beta chain is shown here with its context. The antigen it binds to is not known. No base-level quality is on record; no much larger clone is a single base apart. This sample was taken from a study of cytomegalovirus exposure and HLA in healthy donors (dated by TCRdb to the late 2010s). As for the study more broadly: An earlier analysis of 587 of the donors reported over 250 Gb of sequence data and 117 million unique TCR beta sequences obtained from 150 million to 200 million T cells. Roughly 300 gigabases of sequencing data and around 85 million unique TCR sequences made up an early release that covered approximately 700 HLA-typed donors. Of the roughly 400 genotyped donors, roughly 80% fell in the genetic ancestry cluster associated with self-reported Caucasian donors. The study aimed to test whether cataloging public T cell receptors could reveal signatures of past pathogen exposure. The study profiled the T cell repertoires of approximately 700 subjects by immunosequencing and related them to cytomegalovirus serostatus. A separate validation cohort of 100 to 150 different subjects was used in addition to the roughly 640-subject first cohort. To predict cytomegalovirus infection status, the study combined high-throughput TCR immunosequencing, statistical association of individual TCRs with disease status, and machine learning. To study patterns of TCR occurrence, a later analysis re-analyzed previously published TCR beta repertoires from 550 to 800 donors and added high-resolution HLA genotyping. In the later analysis, no new phenotypic data were used to find candidate immune exposures; instead, reliance was placed on TCR beta sequences and their occurrence across donors. In an earlier analysis of about 590 of the donors, high-throughput TCR beta sequencing was used to judge whether each TCR beta V gene segment behaved as functional or pseudogenic. Donor age, sex, ethnicity and CMV serostatus were collected together with the repertoire data. A later genetic analysis took genome-wide SNP genotypes for about three fifths of the 666 donors and used that subset as a discovery cohort. Every repertoire in the discovery cohort had been generated on one and the same sequencing platform. HLA typing covered class I and class II loci at four-digit resolution. Typing coverage varied by locus: roughly 620-640 donors for A, B, C, DRB1 and DQB1; roughly 560 for DQA1; approximately 610 for DPA1; roughly 470 for DPB1. Roughly 5 DR-DQ haplotypes were handled as single units for association and clustering, since linkage in the cohort was strong. Among a few hundred genotyped donors of the cohort, an average of approximately 240,000 unique TCR beta nucleotide sequences were sequenced per donor, around 20% of them non-productive.

The cohort comprised some 730 healthy bone marrow donors. Cohort members were all nominally healthy when sampled, although unrecorded immune exposures were likely present. The donor was CMV seropositive and belonged to the group of 250 to 300 seropositive cohort members. A peripheral blood sample was provided by each donor, and peripheral blood mononuclear cells were used for TCR beta sequencing. Genomic DNA was extracted from the blood cell samples with the Qiagen DNeasy Blood Extraction Kit. The CDR3 numbers 11 residues from cysteine through phenylalanine. Only CDR3 DNA is held: 33 bases, read in frame from base 1. Sequences DFQATT (CDR1) and SNEGSKA (CDR2) are obtained from the germline V gene (reference sequence). V and J lose 4 bases and 6 bases, and a span of 10 bases separates them. Library prep was done by the immunoSEQ multiplex PCR assay. For the multiplex PCR, a mixture combining 60 forward primers for TCR Vbeta segments and 13 reverse primers for TCR Jbeta segments was used. A multiplex PCR assay on genomic DNA amplified the CDR3 region of rearranged TCR beta genes. Amplified TCR beta libraries were sequenced as 87-base-pair reads on the Illumina HiSeq System. Regarding the original processing steps: In a later analysis, around 80 million unique TCR beta chains were counted across the approximately 640 repertoires, and approximately 9.9 million of these chains were shared by at least two donors. A nearest-neighbor algorithm error-corrected the raw reads and collapsed the reads into unique sequences, merging closely related sequences to remove PCR and sequencing errors. CDR3 sequences were aligned to IMGT reference sequences to assign V, D and J gene segments. Each retained sequence needed at least a six-nucleotide match to both a V gene segment and a J gene segment. Rearrangements were classified as productive when the CDR3 lacked stop codons and remained in frame with V and J, and all other rearrangements were classified as non-productive. CDR3 was defined according to IMGT convention as the region running from the second conserved V-encoded cysteine to the conserved J-encoded phenylalanine. In an earlier analysis of approximately 500 of the donors, sequences lacking an unambiguous match to a single V gene segment were excluded. In an earlier analysis of 450 to 700 of the donors, V segments were called functional above 56.7% productive rearrangements and were called segregating when the between-donor standard deviation exceeded 5%. A statistical classification framework was developed to diagnose cytomegalovirus status using the catalog of TCR beta chain sequences. V and J gene assignment, in a later analysis, came from comparing TCR nucleotide sequences with IMGT/GENE-DB human TR gene sequences. A later analysis assigned CDR3 sequences and most-parsimonious VDJ recombination scenarios with the TCRdist pipeline. A later analysis defined each TCR beta chain by its CDR3 amino acid sequence plus V-gene family, and excluded reads lacking a unique V-gene family. In a later analysis, fewer than 600 highly shared, low-generation-probability nucleotide sequences were removed to address suspected cross-contamination and a sequencing artifact. In a later analysis, a clonal expansion index was calculated for each public chain from normalized within-repertoire ranks of inferred template counts. In a later analysis, generation probabilities were computed using a VDJ recombination model fitted to out-of-frame rearrangements, and the results were checked against IGoR. In a later analysis, TCR-TCR, TCR-HLA and TCR-CMV co-occurrence was scored with hypergeometric tests, and a repertoire-size bias correction was applied to TCR pairs. In a later analysis, false discovery rates were estimated by permuting HLA or CMV assignments 20 times. In a later analysis, co-occurring TCRs were grouped with DBSCAN, and TCRdist sequence similarity was added when clustering was performed within HLA-allele-positive subsets. Co-occurrence clustering excluded repertoires with fewer than 30,000 or more than 120,000 public chains, plus five with anomalous nucleotide sharing. TCRdb re-hosts the immuneACCESS table, in-frame sequences only. Its copies lack some clones; in the studies checked, an unresolved V gene accounts for under half of them, and the cause for the rest is not known. V and J calls and clone size are copied from that table; D and trimming were computed from the DNA. In all, the sample holds 150,000 to 200,000 clones, and about four fifths of those were seen once. The ten largest clones represent approximately 1.5% of the sample.

The study at large found these results: The classifier was reported to diagnose cytomegalovirus status with high specificity and sensitivity in both the original and validation cohorts. The authors suggested that the approach could potentially be generalized to other disease states and immunological phenotypes. When HLA alleles, especially DR and DQ, strongly co-occurred, TCR associations were difficult to assign to individual alleles. A later analysis reported that several top co-occurrence clusters appeared linked to parvovirus B19, influenza, CMV and Epstein-Barr virus. A group of highly shared sequence variants was considered likely to be a technical artifact of the sequencing pipeline. In a later analysis, HLA-associated TCR beta chains were found to be more clonally expanded and to have lower generation probabilities than equally common non-associated chains. Specific HLA alleles were associated with 15,000 to 20,000 TCR beta sequences at a false discovery rate of 0.05 in a later analysis. In this cohort, only TCR beta chains were sequenced, and detectable features were limited by the absence of alpha or paired-chain data. Three of the identified cytomegalovirus-associated TCR beta chains were confirmed in vitro to be specific for cytomegalovirus antigens. A later genetic analysis reported fewer N-insertions in productive TCRs among donors in an Asian-associated ancestry cluster than the roughly 620-donor mean. Because HLA typing was unavailable for some donors at each locus, only the typed subset was used in association tests. The study listed 164 TCR beta chains as associated with cytomegalovirus. Sequencing depth was assumed to be roughly uniform across donors in the presence/absence analyses, though that assumption may not hold. A later analysis found that most CMV-associated TCR beta chains appeared HLA-restricted, with HLA associations seemingly driven largely by CMV exposure. In a later analysis, TCR association rates were found to vary across HLA loci, with the most associated TCRs seen for DRB1 alleles and the fewest for HLA-C alleles. The only immune exposure information available for the cohort was CMV serostatus. In a later genetic analysis, a missense DCLRE1C variant was associated with V-gene and J-gene trimming of TCR beta chains, and the association was replicated in an independent cohort. Because counts were too low, approximately 15 rarely observed V segments, including chromosome 9 orphons, were excluded from the earlier analysis of around 640 of the donors. Because the 87-base-pair reads could not distinguish some IMGT-functional V segments, including TRBV6-2 and TRBV6-3, those segments were excluded. An earlier analysis of 450 to 750 of the donors showed that most TCR beta V segments appeared in productive rearrangements either about 87% or about 30% of the time, which broadly matched IMGT annotations. Across donors, most TCR sequences were observed very rarely, whereas some public TCRs were present in many individuals. Linkage disequilibrium might explain the correlated functional status among segregating V segments, but an unknown experimental factor could not be excluded. A further reported finding was that TCR beta sequences accurately predicted the HLA-A and HLA-B alleles for most subjects in the first cohort.

Specimen: PBMCs. The receptor was isolated from a girl aged 5-17 years in good health and CMV-seropositive. In this chain, TRBV20-1 is recombined with TRBJ2-7; no D gene call is confident. The CDR3 protein is CSANRHGEQYF. The nucleotides read TGCAGTGCTAATAGACATGGCGAGCAGTACTTC.